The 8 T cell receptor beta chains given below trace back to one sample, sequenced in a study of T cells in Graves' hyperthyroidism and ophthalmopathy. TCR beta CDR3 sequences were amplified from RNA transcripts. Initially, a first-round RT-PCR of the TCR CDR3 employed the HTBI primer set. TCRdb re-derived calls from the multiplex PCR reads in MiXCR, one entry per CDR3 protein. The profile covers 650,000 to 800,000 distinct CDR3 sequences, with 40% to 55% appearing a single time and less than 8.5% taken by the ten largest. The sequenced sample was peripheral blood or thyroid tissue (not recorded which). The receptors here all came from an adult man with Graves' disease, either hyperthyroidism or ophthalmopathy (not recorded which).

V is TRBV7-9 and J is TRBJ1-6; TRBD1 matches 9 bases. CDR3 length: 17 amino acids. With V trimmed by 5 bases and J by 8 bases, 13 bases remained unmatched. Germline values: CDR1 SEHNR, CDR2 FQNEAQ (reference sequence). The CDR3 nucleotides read TGTGCCAGCAGCCCGGGACAGGGTTTGATTCCGCATTCACCCCTCCACTTT. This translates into CASSPGQGLIPHSPLHF.

The CDR3 loop is CTQTRTSSNSPLHF. The CDR3 coding sequence is TGCACCCAGACCCGGACGTCCAGTAATTCACCCCTCCACTTT. V usage is TRBV20-1 and J usage is TRBJ1-6; D call uncertain. There are 14 residues in the CDR3. Looked up from germline, CDR1 is DFQATT and CDR2 is SNEGSKA (reference sequence).

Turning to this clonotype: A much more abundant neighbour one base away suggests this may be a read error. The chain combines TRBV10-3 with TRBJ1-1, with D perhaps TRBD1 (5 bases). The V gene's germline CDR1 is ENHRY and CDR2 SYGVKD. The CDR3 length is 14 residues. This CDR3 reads CAIGEGRENTEAFF. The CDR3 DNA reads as TGTGCCATCGGTGAAGGCAGGGAGAACACTGAAGCTTTCTTT.

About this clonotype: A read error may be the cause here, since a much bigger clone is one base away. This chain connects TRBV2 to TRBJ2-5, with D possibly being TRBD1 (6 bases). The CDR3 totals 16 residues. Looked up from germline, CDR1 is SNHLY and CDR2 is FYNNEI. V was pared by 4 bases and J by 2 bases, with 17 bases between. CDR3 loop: CASSGGWGQGQETQYF. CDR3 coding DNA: TGTGCCAGCAGTGGAGGGTGGGGCCAGGGGCAAGAGACCCAGTACTTC.

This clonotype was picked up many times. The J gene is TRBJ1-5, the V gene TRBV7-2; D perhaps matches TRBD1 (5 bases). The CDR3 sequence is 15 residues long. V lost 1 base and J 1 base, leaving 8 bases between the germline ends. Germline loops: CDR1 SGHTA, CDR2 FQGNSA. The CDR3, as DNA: TGTGCCAGCAGCTTAGGCAGGGCCAGCAATCAGCCCCAGCATTTT. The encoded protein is CASSLGRASNQPQHF.

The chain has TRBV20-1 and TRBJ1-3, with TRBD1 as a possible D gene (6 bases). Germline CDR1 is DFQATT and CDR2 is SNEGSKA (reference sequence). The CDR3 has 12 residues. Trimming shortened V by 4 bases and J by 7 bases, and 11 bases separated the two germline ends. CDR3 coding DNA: TGCAGTGCTACGACAGGCCTCAACACCATATATTTT. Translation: CSATTGLNTIYF.

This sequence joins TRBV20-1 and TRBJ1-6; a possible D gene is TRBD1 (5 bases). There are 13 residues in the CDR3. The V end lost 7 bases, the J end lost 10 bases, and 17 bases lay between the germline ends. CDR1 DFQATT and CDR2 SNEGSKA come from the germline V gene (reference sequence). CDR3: CSVHDGQGSPLHF. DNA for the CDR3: TGCAGTGTCCACGACGGCCAGGGATCACCCCTCCACTTT.

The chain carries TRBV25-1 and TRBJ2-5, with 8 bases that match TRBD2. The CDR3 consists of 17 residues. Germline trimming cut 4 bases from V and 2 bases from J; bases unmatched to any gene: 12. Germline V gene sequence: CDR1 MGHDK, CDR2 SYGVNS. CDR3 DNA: TGTGCCAGCAGTGCTAGGCCAGCTAGCGGGCTGCAAGAGACCCAGTACTTC. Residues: CASSARPASGLQETQYF.